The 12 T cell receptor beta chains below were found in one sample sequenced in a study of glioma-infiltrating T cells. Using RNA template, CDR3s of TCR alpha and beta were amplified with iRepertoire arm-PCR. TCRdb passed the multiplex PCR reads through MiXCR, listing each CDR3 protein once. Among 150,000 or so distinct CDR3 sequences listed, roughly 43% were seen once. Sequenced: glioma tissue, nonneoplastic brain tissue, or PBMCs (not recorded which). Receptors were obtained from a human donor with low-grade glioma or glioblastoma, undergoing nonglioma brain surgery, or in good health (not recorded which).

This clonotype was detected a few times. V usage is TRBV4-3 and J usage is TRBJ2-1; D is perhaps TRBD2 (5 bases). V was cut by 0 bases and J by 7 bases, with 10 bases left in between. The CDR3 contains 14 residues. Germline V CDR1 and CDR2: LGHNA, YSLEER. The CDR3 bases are TGCGCCAGCAGCCAAGACGTCGGGGATAATGAGCAGTTCTTC. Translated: CASSQDVGDNEQFF.

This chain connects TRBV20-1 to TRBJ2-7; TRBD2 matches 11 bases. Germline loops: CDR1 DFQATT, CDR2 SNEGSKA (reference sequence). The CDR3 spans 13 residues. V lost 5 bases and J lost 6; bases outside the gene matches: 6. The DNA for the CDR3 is TGCAGTGCTTTTAGCGGGAGGGCAGGCGAGCAGTACTTC. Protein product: CSAFSGRAGEQYF.

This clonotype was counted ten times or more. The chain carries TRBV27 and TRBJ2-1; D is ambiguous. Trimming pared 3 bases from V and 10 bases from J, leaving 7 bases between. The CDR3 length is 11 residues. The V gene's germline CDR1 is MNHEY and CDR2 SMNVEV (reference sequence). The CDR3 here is CASSFGGEQFF. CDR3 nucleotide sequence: TGTGCCAGCAGTTTCGGTGGCGAGCAGTTCTTC.

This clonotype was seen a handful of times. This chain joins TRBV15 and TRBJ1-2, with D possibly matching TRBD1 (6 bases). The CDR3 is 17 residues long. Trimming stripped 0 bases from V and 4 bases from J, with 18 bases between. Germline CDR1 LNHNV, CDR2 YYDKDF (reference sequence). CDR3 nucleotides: TGTGCCACCAGCAGAGATCTTCTATCAGGACAGTCCTATGGCTACACCTTC. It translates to CATSRDLLSGQSYGYTF.

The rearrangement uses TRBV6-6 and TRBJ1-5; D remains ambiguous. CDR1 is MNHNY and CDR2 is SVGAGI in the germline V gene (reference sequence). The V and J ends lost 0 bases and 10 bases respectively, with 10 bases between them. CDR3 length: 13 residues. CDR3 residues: CASSYSPTAPQHF. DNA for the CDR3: TGTGCCAGCAGTTACTCCCCCACAGCCCCCCAGCATTTT.

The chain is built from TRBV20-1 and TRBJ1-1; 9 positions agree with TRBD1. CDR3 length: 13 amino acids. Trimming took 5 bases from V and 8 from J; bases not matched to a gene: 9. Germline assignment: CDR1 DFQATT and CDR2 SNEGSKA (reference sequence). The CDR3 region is CSAPRTGEEEAFF. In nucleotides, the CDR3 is TGCAGTGCTCCTAGGACAGGGGAAGAGGAAGCTTTCTTT.

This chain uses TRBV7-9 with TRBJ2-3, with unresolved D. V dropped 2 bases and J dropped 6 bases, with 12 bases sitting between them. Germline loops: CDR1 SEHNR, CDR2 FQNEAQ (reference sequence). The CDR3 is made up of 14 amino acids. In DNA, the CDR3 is TGTGCCAGCAGCTTAAATGTCCTCGGGGATACGCAGTATTTT. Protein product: CASSLNVLGDTQYF.

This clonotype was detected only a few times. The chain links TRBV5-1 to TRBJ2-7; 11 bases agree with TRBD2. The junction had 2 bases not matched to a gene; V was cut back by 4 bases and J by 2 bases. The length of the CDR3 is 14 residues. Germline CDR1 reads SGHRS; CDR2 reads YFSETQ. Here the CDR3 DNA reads TGCGCCAGCAGCCTGACTAGCGGGGCCTACGAGCAGTACTTC. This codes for CASSLTSGAYEQYF.

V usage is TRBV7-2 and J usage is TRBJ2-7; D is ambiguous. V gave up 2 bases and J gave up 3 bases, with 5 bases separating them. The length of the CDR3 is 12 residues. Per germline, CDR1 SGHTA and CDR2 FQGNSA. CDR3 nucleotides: TGTGCCAGCAGCTTATGGGACTACGAGCAGTACTTC. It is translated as CASSLWDYEQYF.

The CDR3, as DNA: TGTGCCAGCTCACAGGGGTCGGTACGCACTGAAGCTTTCTTT. As protein: CASSQGSVRTEAFF. The chain carries TRBV18 and TRBJ1-1, with D possibly TRBD1 on 5 matching bases. This CDR3 is 14 amino acids long. V was trimmed by 4 bases and J by 4 bases, leaving 13 bases between them. Germline values: CDR1 KGHSH, CDR2 LQKENI.

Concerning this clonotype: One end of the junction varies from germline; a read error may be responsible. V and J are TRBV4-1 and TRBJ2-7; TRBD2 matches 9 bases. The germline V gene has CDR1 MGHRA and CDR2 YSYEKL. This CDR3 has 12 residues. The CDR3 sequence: CASSQDWGTSPF. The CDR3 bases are TGCGCCAGCAGCCAAGATTGGGGGACTAGCCCCTTC.

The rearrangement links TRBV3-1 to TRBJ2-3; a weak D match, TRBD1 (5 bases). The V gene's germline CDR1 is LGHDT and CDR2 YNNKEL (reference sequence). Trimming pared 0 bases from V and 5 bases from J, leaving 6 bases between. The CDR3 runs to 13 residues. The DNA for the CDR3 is TGTGCCAGCAGCCAAGAAGGGGAAGATACGCAGTATTTT. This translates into CASSQEGEDTQYF.